This T cell receptor (beta chain) was retrieved from a study of OX40 agonist ivuxolimab in advanced cancers. Study background: One patient with hepatocellular carcinoma and two with cutaneous melanoma, three in all, had partial responses.

A remark on this clone: Antigen unknown.

Study-level findings and limits: The study found that CD8+ T cells averaged more expanded clones than CD4+.

Germline loops: CDR1 LNHDA, CDR2 SQIVND (reference sequence). The CDR3 has 16 amino acids. V dropped 6 bases and J dropped 3; count of bases not matched to a gene: 8. Repertoires were generated with immunoSEQ multiplex PCR, while TCRdb's copy carries only in-frame clones and drops some. Of over 20,000 clones in the sample, more than 80% were seen once. The sequence was obtained from an adult with an advanced solid tumor such as melanoma, head and neck, liver or kidney cancer. The sequencing used CD4+ or CD8+ T cells sorted from blood, collected in a trial of the OX40 agonist ivuxolimab. This chain links TRBV19 with TRBJ1-5; 10 bases are a match to TRBD1. The CDR3 is CASSPGDRGFNQPQHF. The CDR3 DNA sequence: TGTGCCAGTAGCCCCGGGGACAGGGGATTCAATCAGCCCCAGCATTTT.